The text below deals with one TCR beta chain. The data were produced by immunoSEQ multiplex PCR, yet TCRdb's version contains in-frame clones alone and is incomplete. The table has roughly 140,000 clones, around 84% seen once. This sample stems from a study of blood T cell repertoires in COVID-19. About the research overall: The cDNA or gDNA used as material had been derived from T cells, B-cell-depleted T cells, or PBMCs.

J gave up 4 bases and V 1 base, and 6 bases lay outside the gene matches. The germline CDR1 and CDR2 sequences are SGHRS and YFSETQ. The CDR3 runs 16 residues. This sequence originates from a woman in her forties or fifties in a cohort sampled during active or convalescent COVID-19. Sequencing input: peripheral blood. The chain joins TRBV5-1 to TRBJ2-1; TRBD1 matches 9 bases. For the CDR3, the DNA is TGCGCCAGCAGCTTGAACCGGGACAGGGTATACAATGAGCAGTTCTTC. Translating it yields CASSLNRDRVYNEQFF.